Each of the 27 T cell receptor beta chains below was sequenced from the same sample in a study of shared clonotypes between healthy human individuals. CD45RO-negative, CCR7-positively selected cells formed the naive CD8 fraction, excluding terminally differentiated effector memory CD45RA+ cells. The table came from immunoSEQ multiplex PCR; TCRdb's copy has only in-frame clones and leaves some out. The repertoire includes hundreds of thousands of clones, 80% to 95% of them detected once, and 24% sits in the top ten. The sequenced sample was naive CD8+ T cells sorted from blood. These receptors originate from a man aged 25 to 45 in good health.

This rearrangement joins TRBV6-5 to TRBJ2-6; D remains unclear. Germline-derived CDR1 and CDR2 are MNHEY and SVGAGI. The ends were cut back, 7 bases at V and 0 bases at J, with 10 bases in the middle. The CDR3 sequence is 15 residues long. The CDR3 sequence is CASMSPGSGANVLTF. As DNA, the CDR3 is TGTGCCAGCATGAGTCCGGGCTCTGGGGCCAACGTCCTGACTTTC.

This sequence joins TRBV28 and TRBJ1-2; possible D gene TRBD1, 6 bases. The CDR3 runs 12 residues. Deletions cut 7 bases from V and 8 bases from J, with 14 bases between. Germline CDR1 is MDHEN and CDR2 is SYDVKM. The CDR3 region has the DNA TGTGCCAGCACCGATCAGGGGCCGGGCTACACCTTC. Protein sequence: CASTDQGPGYTF.

The chain couples TRBV13 to TRBJ2-7; 7 positions match TRBD2. Germline V lookup: CDR1 PRHDT, CDR2 FYEKMQ (reference sequence). V shed 6 bases, J shed 1 base, and the junction held 6 bases outside the gene matches. The CDR3 extends over 14 amino acids. CDR3 DNA: TGTGCCAGCAGTCCAACTAGCGCGTCCTACGAGCAGTACTTC. It yields the protein CASSPTSASYEQYF.

The CDR3 protein is CASSFGRGYYGYTF. CDR3 in DNA: TGTGCCAGCAGTTTTGGCAGGGGTTATTATGGCTACACCTTC. The chain uses TRBV27 and TRBJ1-2, with TRBD1 as a possible D gene (6 bases). V was trimmed by 3 bases and J by 5 bases, leaving 13 bases between them. Per germline, CDR1 MNHEY and CDR2 SMNVEV (reference sequence). The CDR3 contains 14 residues.

About this clone: The same CDR3 also results from other DNA sequences found in this sample. The V gene is TRBV10-2, the J gene TRBJ2-7; D remains ambiguous. Trimming pared 0 bases from V and 4 bases from J, leaving 4 bases between. Looked up from germline, CDR1 is WSHSY and CDR2 is SAAADI. CDR3 length: 12 residues. The CDR3 reads CASSESGYEQYF. CDR3 in DNA: TGCGCCAGCAGTGAGTCCGGGTACGAGCAGTACTTC.

The V call is TRBV19, the J call TRBJ1-5; unclear D gene. The CDR3 loop spans 12 amino acids. V was trimmed by 7 bases and J by 7 bases, leaving 11 bases between them. Germline V gene lookup returns CDR1 LNHDA and CDR2 SQIVND (reference sequence). This CDR3 is CASTVGLQPQHF. CDR3 nucleotides: TGTGCCAGTACGGTGGGCTTGCAGCCCCAGCATTTT.

This chain connects TRBV18 to TRBJ2-3; no clear D gene. Looked up from germline, CDR1 is KGHSH and CDR2 is LQKENI. Deletions cut 3 bases from V and 2 bases from J, with 18 bases between. The CDR3 extends over 17 amino acids. The chain's CDR3 is CASSPSSRVIHTDTQYF. The CDR3 DNA reads as TGTGCCAGCTCACCCTCCAGTCGGGTTATTCACACAGATACGCAGTATTTT.

This chain connects TRBV11-3 to TRBJ2-1; 7 positions agree with TRBD2. The CDR3 has 13 residues. The germline V gene encodes CDR1 SGHNT and CDR2 YENEEA. V shed 8 bases, J shed 7 bases, and the junction held 8 bases outside the gene matches. The CDR3 coding sequence is TGTGCCAGCCACCCGCGGGAGAAAAATGAGCAGTTCTTC. Translated: CASHPREKNEQFF. The full variable domain, with the rest looked up from reference TRBV11-3 and TRBJ2-1, is EAGVVQSPRYKIIEKKQPVAFWCNPISGHNTLYWYLQNLGQGPELLIRYENEEAVDDSQLPKDRFSAERLKGVDSTLKIQPAELGDSAVYLCASHPREKNEQFFGPGTRLTVL.

This rearrangement joins TRBV7-3 to TRBJ2-1, with D perhaps matching TRBD1 or TRBD2 (5 bases each). This CDR3 has 16 residues. The V end was cut by 1 base, the J end by 0 bases, with 10 bases between. Germline V gene data show CDR1 as SGHTA and CDR2 as FQGTGA. The CDR3 loop reads CASSLNPGSSYNEQFF. The CDR3 DNA reads TGTGCCAGCAGCTTAAATCCAGGGAGCTCCTACAATGAGCAGTTCTTC.

The V call is TRBV9, the J call TRBJ2-5; a possible D gene is TRBD2 (7 bases). Germline V CDR1 and CDR2: SGDLS, YYNGEE. The V end was cut by 0 bases, the J end by 3 bases, with 12 bases between. CDR3 length: 15 residues. The CDR3 DNA sequence: TGTGCCAGCAGCGTAGCGGGGGGCGCAAAAGAGACCCAGTACTTC. Protein sequence: CASSVAGGAKETQYF.

This rearrangement joins TRBV5-6 to TRBJ1-3; the D gene is possibly TRBD1 (5 bases). The CDR3 covers 17 residues. The V and J ends lost 0 bases and 2 bases respectively, with 15 bases between them. Germline CDR1 is SGHDT and CDR2 is YYEEEE. The CDR3 DNA is TGTGCCAGCAGCTTGGTACCCGGGGGGAGGACTGGAAACACCATATATTTT. It is translated as CASSLVPGGRTGNTIYF.

The rearrangement joins TRBV6-5 to TRBJ2-1; 8 bases are shared with TRBD1. V was clipped by 6 bases and J by 2 bases; unmatched bases: 3. The CDR3 consists of 14 residues. The germline gives CDR1 MNHEY, CDR2 SVGAGI. This CDR3 is CASRPQGAYNEQFF. The CDR3 region has the DNA TGTGCCAGCAGACCACAGGGGGCCTACAATGAGCAGTTCTTC.

Turning to this clone: The same CDR3 also results from other DNA sequences found in this sample. This chain uses TRBV5-1 with TRBJ2-7; D not certain. The CDR3 contains 13 residues. With 4 bases removed from V and 1 base from J, the gap between germline ends came to 9 bases. Germline V gene data show CDR1 as SGHRS and CDR2 as YFSETQ. The CDR3 spells CASSLQQSYEQYF. CDR3 DNA sequence: TGCGCCAGCAGCCTACAACAATCCTACGAGCAGTACTTC.

J is TRBJ2-5 and V is TRBV5-4; D not certain. Between the trimmed V and J ends, which lost 1 base and 5 bases, there was a span of 6 bases. This CDR3 contains 12 residues. CDR1 SGHNT and CDR2 YYREEE come from the germline V gene (reference sequence). The CDR3 region has the DNA TGTGCCAGCAGCTTGAAGTTGGAGACCCAGTACTTC. It yields the protein CASSLKLETQYF.

Concerning this clone itself: The same CDR3 arises from other DNA sequences in this sample as well. The chain recombines TRBV5-1 with TRBJ2-7; 9 bases map to TRBD1. Trimming took 4 bases from V and 2 from J; bases not matched to a gene: 4. The CDR3 consists of 14 residues. Germline V CDR1 and CDR2: SGHRS, YFSETQ. DNA of the CDR3: TGCGCCAGCAGCCCCGGGACAGGGACCTACGAGCAGTACTTC. Protein sequence: CASSPGTGTYEQYF.

The chain recombines TRBV6-1 with TRBJ1-4; D uncertain. Germline V gives CDR1 MNHNS, CDR2 SASEGT. This CDR3 is 15 amino acids long. V lost 4 bases and J 0 bases, leaving 9 bases between the germline ends. CDR3 nucleotide sequence: TGTGCCAGCAGTGCCTACACTACAACTAATGAAAAACTGTTTTTT. Its protein product is CASSAYTTTNEKLFF.

This clone appeared a single time. The J gene is TRBJ2-3, the V gene TRBV29-1, with 7 bases aligning to TRBD1. Trimming cost V 5 bases and J 1 base; bases outside gene matches: 6. Germline loops: CDR1 SQVTM, CDR2 ANQGSEA. CDR3 size: 14 residues. In nucleotides, the CDR3 is TGCAGCGTTAAGACAGGGTCAGGCACAGATACGCAGTATTTT. It yields the protein CSVKTGSGTDTQYF.

This rearrangement joins TRBV11-2 to TRBJ2-5; D is possibly TRBD2 (5 bases). V gave up 4 bases and J gave up 1 base, with 13 bases separating them. This CDR3 contains 15 residues. Germline CDR1 is SGHAT and CDR2 is FQNNGV. The CDR3 region has the DNA TGTGCCAGCAGCTCCTGGGAGTTGGCCCAAGAGACCCAGTACTTC. It is translated as CASSSWELAQETQYF.

The V call is TRBV4-1, the J call TRBJ2-1; D possibly corresponds to TRBD2 (6 bases). From germline, CDR1 is MGHRA and CDR2 YSYEKL. The CDR3 has 17 amino acids. Between the trimmed V and J ends, which lost 1 base and 0 bases, there was a span of 13 bases. The CDR3 is CASSQGPGESSYNEQFF. DNA for the CDR3: TGCGCCAGCAGCCAAGGGCCGGGGGAAAGCTCCTACAATGAGCAGTTCTTC.

This clone was seen a single time. The V gene is TRBV4-1, the J gene TRBJ2-7; D may be TRBD2 (5 bases). The CDR3 is 15 amino acids. Trimming cost V 1 base and J 2 bases, with 12 bases left between them. The germline gives CDR1 MGHRA, CDR2 YSYEKL. CDR3 residues: CASSQVSQTTYEQYF. DNA for the CDR3: TGCGCCAGCAGCCAAGTTTCCCAGACTACCTACGAGCAGTACTTC.

This sequence joins TRBV28 and TRBJ2-7; unclear D gene. V lost 3 bases, J lost 2 bases, and 11 bases lay in between. The CDR3 runs 14 residues. CDR1 is MDHEN and CDR2 is SYDVKM in the germline V gene. Written as DNA, the CDR3 is TGTGCCAGCAGTTTGGGCGGAAACCCCTACGAGCAGTACTTC. Translated: CASSLGGNPYEQYF.

The V call is TRBV13, the J call TRBJ2-3, with D uncertain. Per germline, CDR1 PRHDT and CDR2 FYEKMQ (reference sequence). The germline V and J ends were trimmed by 1 base and 1 base, with 9 bases remaining between them. The CDR3 sequence is 15 residues long. CDR3 nucleotide sequence: TGTGCCAGCAGCTTAGCGCGATTGGGCACAGATACGCAGTATTTT. Translation: CASSLARLGTDTQYF.

V is TRBV27 and J is TRBJ2-3; D gene ambiguous. The ends were cut back, 0 bases at V and 3 bases at J, with 7 bases in the middle. CDR3 length: 14 amino acids. Looked up from germline, CDR1 is MNHEY and CDR2 is SMNVEV (reference sequence). CDR3 protein: CASSLSDSTDTQYF. Here the CDR3 DNA reads TGTGCCAGCAGTTTATCAGATTCAACAGATACGCAGTATTTT.

The chain joins TRBV27 to TRBJ2-5; D may be TRBD1 or TRBD2 (6 bases each). The CDR3 is 16 amino acids. V lost 4 bases to trimming and J lost 5 bases, with 20 bases between them. Germline CDR1 reads MNHEY; CDR2 reads SMNVEV (reference sequence). The CDR3 sequence is CASSSRYGGARETQYF. The CDR3 DNA follows: TGTGCCAGCAGTTCCCGCTACGGGGGCGCCCGGGAGACCCAGTACTTC.

This clone was found once. The CDR3 DNA reads TGTGCCAGCAGAGGGACCGCGAACACCGGGGAGCTGTTTTTT. This sequence encodes CASRGTANTGELFF. The rearrangement uses TRBV5-4 and TRBJ2-2; the D gene could be TRBD1 or TRBD2 (5 bases each). Trimming took off 5 bases at V and 0 bases at J, with 8 bases between the two ends. The CDR3 extends over 14 amino acids. Germline values: CDR1 SGHNT, CDR2 YYREEE (reference sequence). Drawing the rest from reference TRBV5-4 and TRBJ2-2, the complete variable domain is ETGVTQSPTHLIKTRGQQVTLRCSSQSGHNTVSWYQQALGQGPQFIFQYYREEENGRGNFPPRFSGLQFPNYSSELNVNALELDDSALYLCASRGTANTGELFFGEGSRLTVL.

This clone appeared a single time. This sequence joins TRBV14 and TRBJ2-5, with 8 nucleotides matching TRBD1. The ends lost 3 bases at V and 7 bases at J; junction bases unmatched: 10. The germline CDR1 and CDR2 sequences are SGHDN and FVKESK. The CDR3 is 15 residues long. CDR3 sequence reads: CASSHLGQGYGTQYF. The CDR3 DNA is TGTGCCAGCAGCCACCTCGGACAGGGCTATGGGACCCAGTACTTC.

The chain links TRBV9 to TRBJ2-5; 10 bases are a match to TRBD2. This CDR3 is 15 amino acids long. J gave up 5 bases and V 0 bases, and 4 bases lay outside the gene matches. Germline CDR1 is SGDLS and CDR2 is YYNGEE. The CDR3 loop reads CASSVGGSGRETQYF. For the CDR3, the DNA is TGTGCCAGCAGCGTAGGCGGTAGCGGGAGGGAGACCCAGTACTTC.